The present TCR beta chain was sequenced within a study of T cells after yellow fever vaccination (dated by TCRdb to the late 2010s). In the study overall: The SMART-Seq v4 Ultra Low Input RNA kit was used to prepare libraries from fractions with low cell numbers. Bulk TCR alpha and beta repertoires were sequenced longitudinally to track T-cell clones before and after primary and booster YFV17D yellow fever vaccination. Two healthy male donors, one aged 18 to 29 and one aged 30 to 40 years, made up the cohort. Bulk PBMC replicates and cell subsets were isolated from blood drawn at multiple timepoints before and after both primary and secondary immunization. Paper-wide results and their limitations: Because abundant contaminating clonotypes from the bulk population could be contained in FACS-sorted repertoires, computational filtering was required. Most clones expanded after primary vaccination (approximately 97% of CD4 and around nine tenths of CD8) were re-detected after the booster, suggesting that broad memory maintenance occurred. A small share of clonotypes occurred in both CD4 and CD8 compartments, likely arising from convergent recombination. Compared with the primary T-cell response, the secondary T-cell response was weaker but faster, peaking on day 5 rather than day 15. Only a couple of donors were included in the study, so the extent to which the findings can be generalized is limited.

Points on this clonotype: Its specific antigen is unknown. It has no much larger one-base neighbor in the sample; base qualities were not kept.

The treatment or condition label corresponds to: live attenuated yellow fever vaccine strain. At each blood-draw timepoint, two biological replicates of bulk PBMCs were obtained. A standard Ficoll-Paque protocol was used to isolate PBMCs from peripheral blood. RNA was extracted with TriZol from bulk PBMCs, CD4 and CD8 fractions, and dextramer-positive and dextramer-negative fractions. The cysteine opens and the phenylalanine closes a CDR3 of 11 amino acids. Only the CDR3 DNA stays, 33 bases, in frame from base 1. Trimming at the junction amounts to 10 bases on V and 4 bases on J, and the germline ends lie 9 bases apart. The germline V gene gives CDR1 as MNHEY and CDR2 as SVGAGI. The instrument given in TCRdb is Illumina NovaSeq 6000. TCR cDNA was synthesized by 5'RACE template switching, through which a universal primer site and unique molecular identifiers were introduced. cDNA synthesis was primed from both the TCR alpha and TCR beta constant segments. Two PCR steps were used to amplify libraries, with sample barcodes and sequencing adapters being added in the second step. Sequencing of the libraries was done on either Illumina HiSeq 2500 (2x100 bp) or NovaSeq (2x150 bp). The study's processing was this. MIGEC was used to demultiplex reads and collapse the reads into UMI consensus sequences, and MiXCR was used for V(D)J alignment. Using edgeR on replicate PBMC samples, clonotypes were called vaccine-responding if FDR was below 0.01 and the log2 fold change was above 5 up to day 15. Bulk clonotypes were assigned CD4 or CD8 identity according to which sequenced CD4 or CD8 repertoire held them at higher abundance. TCRdb ran its own pipeline on the public reads, namely fastp trimming at Q25 and MiXCR clone calling, and kept in-frame beta chains. Rows are combined by CDR3 protein, so each entry shows the most common genes and DNA. The V and J calls and clone size are TCRdb's, not the authors'. The sample yields 350,000 to 450,000 distinct CDR3 sequences; roughly 20% were counted once. In total, the top ten clones hold roughly 19% of the sample.

This chain is built from TRBV6-5 and TRBJ2-3; perhaps TRBD1 is the D gene, with 6 bases matching. The material was PBMCs, obtained before the yellow fever booster vaccination. The sequence was collected from a man aged 18-30 years who received the YFV17D yellow fever vaccine. The CDR3 protein sequence reads: CATNRADTQYF. The bases read TGTGCCACTAACAGGGCAGATACGCAGTATTTT.